What follows are 8 T cell receptor beta chains derived from one specimen sequenced in a study of early T cells in non-severe SARS-CoV-2 infection. TCRdb fed the 5' RACE reads into MiXCR, producing one record per CDR3 protein. This sample has fewer than 100,000 distinct CDR3 sequences, with approximately 12% found just once. Sequencing input: whole blood. The receptors were sampled from an adult who was a healthcare worker with PCR-confirmed SARS-CoV-2 infection or an uninfected control (not recorded which).

The sample holds many counts of this clonotype. The chain recombines TRBV27 with TRBJ2-5; 7 bases are shared with TRBD2. The trim removed 5 bases at V and 3 bases at J, leaving 3 bases unmatched. CDR3 length: 13 amino acids. Germline CDR1 and CDR2: MNHEY and SMNVEV (reference sequence). The CDR3 sequence: CASSRLAKETQYF. The CDR3 nucleotides are TGTGCCAGCAGTCGACTAGCTAAAGAGACCCAGTACTTC.

This clonotype was detected many times. This chain joins TRBV7-6 and TRBJ2-1; no clear D. Germline CDR1 is SGHVS and CDR2 is FNYEAQ. This CDR3 is 18 amino acids long. Trimming removed 2 bases at V and 4 bases at J, with 21 bases between. The CDR3 nucleotides read TGTGCCAGCAGCTTATTGTGGGGAAGACCCACCACTTACAATGAGCAGTTCTTC. Protein: CASSLLWGRPTTYNEQFF.

This clonotype was seen only a few times. CDR3 residues: CASSLNGKGGETQYF. The CDR3 DNA follows: TGTGCCAGCAGCCTCAACGGAAAAGGAGGAGAGACCCAGTACTTC. The V and J genes are TRBV7-6 and TRBJ2-5; the D gene is possibly TRBD2 (5 bases). Per germline, CDR1 SGHVS and CDR2 FNYEAQ. Trimming stripped 5 bases from V and 4 bases from J, with 17 bases between. The CDR3 sequence is 15 residues long. The full variable domain, in which reference TRBV7-6 and TRBJ2-5 provide the parts outside the CDR3, is GAGVSQSPRYKVTKRGQDVALRCDPISGHVSLYWYRQALGQGPEFLTYFNYEAQQDKSGLPNDRFSAERPEGSISTLTIQRTEQRDSAMYRCASSLNGKGGETQYFGPGTRLLVL.

At least ten counts were recorded for this clonotype. The chain combines TRBV28 with TRBJ1-6; unclear D gene. V lost 4 bases and J lost 4, with 5 bases in between. The CDR3 extends over 13 amino acids. CDR1 MDHEN and CDR2 SYDVKM come from the germline V gene. DNA for the CDR3: TGTGCCAGCAGTTATCAGTATAATTCACCCCTCCACTTT. Translation: CASSYQYNSPLHF.

This clonotype came up a few times. The chain links TRBV7-3 to TRBJ2-1, with unresolved D. The germline V gene encodes CDR1 SGHTA and CDR2 FQGTGA. V was cut by 5 bases and J by 5 bases, with 10 bases left in between. This CDR3 is 13 amino acids long. The CDR3 nucleotides are TGTGCCAGCAGCGTAGGCTCGAACAATGAGCAGTTCTTC. Protein product: CASSVGSNNEQFF.

The chain is built from TRBV18 and TRBJ2-2; D uncertain. The CDR3 consists of 12 residues. V shed 6 bases and J shed 5 bases, with 7 bases lying between them. Germline CDR1 KGHSH, CDR2 LQKENI. In nucleotides, the CDR3 is TGTGCCAGCTCTAGGCAAACCGGGGAGCTGTTTTTT. Amino acid sequence: CASSRQTGELFF. Variable domain in full (rest from reference TRBV18 and TRBJ2-2): NAGVMQNPRHLVRRRGQEARLRCSPMKGHSHVYWYRQLPEEGLKFMVYLQKENIIDESGMPKERFSAEFPKEGPSILRIQQVVRGDSAAYFCASSRQTGELFFGEGSRLTVL.

This clonotype was observed a few times. The gene calls are TRBV7-9 and TRBJ2-3; a weak D match, TRBD2 (6 bases). The CDR3 is 15 residues long. The germline V gene has CDR1 SEHNR and CDR2 FQNEAQ (reference sequence). Trimming took 6 bases from V and 0 from J, leaving 13 bases between them. CDR3 amino acids: CASSRDSLSTDTQYF. Here the CDR3 DNA reads TGTGCCAGCAGTCGGGACTCCCTTAGCACAGATACGCAGTATTTT.

The chain links TRBV27 to TRBJ2-7, with a possible D match to TRBD2 (7 bases). CDR1 and CDR2 from the germline V gene are MNHEY and SMNVEV (reference sequence). This CDR3 has 15 residues. Trimming removed 2 bases from V and 0 bases from J, with 11 bases in between. The CDR3 DNA reads as TGTGCCAGCAGTTTAAGGGGGGGGGACTCCTACGAGCAGTACTTC. It is translated as CASSLRGGDSYEQYF.